This T cell receptor (beta chain) was captured by sequencing in a study of T cells in Graves' hyperthyroidism and ophthalmopathy. Study-wide results and caveats: The model predicted ophthalmopathy a median approximately 6.3 months before onset.

This clonotype was picked up many times. Its target is unknown. TCR beta CDR3 region amplification was performed from RNA transcripts. First-round RT-PCR with HTBI primers amplified the TCR CDR3 region. TCRdb itself ran the multiplex PCR reads through MiXCR, one entry per CDR3 protein. The sample carries over 300,000 distinct CDR3 sequences, about 15% recorded once. The germline CDR1 and CDR2 sequences are SNHLY and FYNNEI. V was trimmed by 8 bases and J by 0 bases, leaving 8 bases between them. CDR3 length equals 13 residues. The sample consisted of blood. This chain joins TRBV2 and TRBJ1-5, with D hard to call. The origin of this receptor is a woman aged 55-69 years with Graves' hyperthyroidism. The chain's CDR3 is CASGSLSNQPQHF. The CDR3 DNA reads as TGTGCCAGCGGGTCCCTTAGCAATCAGCCCCAGCATTTT.